This T cell receptor beta chain originates from a study of shared clonotypes between healthy human individuals. This clone occurred once. Its antigen is unidentified. Each PCR replicate from the sorted subsets contained about 180 ng DNA, which is some 31,000 T cell genomes. Some clones are missing from TCRdb's copy, which holds only in-frame ones; the method was immunoSEQ multiplex PCR. The data hold some 650,000 clones, with approximately 97% observed a single time. Germline V CDR1 and CDR2: MDHEN, SYDVKM. CDR3 length equals 15 residues. The ends were cut back, 5 bases at V and 0 bases at J, with 13 bases in the middle. Study findings and constraints: Researchers found naive subsets generally carried larger estimated richness than memory subsets. Non-shared clonotypes showed lower generation probabilities than clonotypes common to all four donors.

This sequence originates from a woman in her thirties in good health. The source material was naive CD4+ T cells sorted from blood. Noted subset: CD45RA+ positively selected. This chain links TRBV28 with TRBJ1-2, with a weak D call TRBD1 (6 bases). CDR3 nucleotide sequence: TGTGCCAGCAGTCGGCCGGGACAATCTAACTATGGCTACACCTTC. Protein sequence: CASSRPGQSNYGYTF.